This T cell receptor (beta chain) came from a study of blood T cell repertoires in COVID-19. Across the study: Sites in the United States, Italy and Spain provided acute and convalescent COVID-19 samples. Nucleic acid was either cDNA or gDNA, and it came from T cells, B-cell-depleted T cells, or PBMCs.

Per the study methods: From reference gene primer amplification, estimates of nucleated cell counts were derived. Repertoires were generated with immunoSEQ multiplex PCR, while TCRdb's copy carries only in-frame clones and drops some. The DNA was the basis for D and trimming; V, J and clone size are from that table. The sample includes 25,000 to 30,000 clones, roughly 90% of them seen just once. The ends were cut back, 0 bases at V and 2 bases at J, with 13 bases in the middle. This CDR3 spans 16 amino acids. CDR1 is LGHDT and CDR2 is YNNKEL in the germline V gene (reference sequence). J is TRBJ1-2 and V is TRBV3-1 (or the pseudogene TRBV3-2); D perhaps matches TRBD1 (5 bases). This TCR derives from a human donor in a cohort sampled during active COVID-19. The sequencing sample was made of peripheral blood. CDR3 nucleotides: TGTGCCAGCAGCCAAGAGGCCTTGCAGGGCAACTATGGCTACACCTTC. This translates into CASSQEALQGNYGYTF.